These 24 T cell receptor beta chains share one sample of origin, sequenced in a study of cytotoxic CD8 clonotypes in ibrutinib-treated CLL. Some clones are missing from TCRdb's copy, which holds only in-frame ones; the method was immunoSEQ multiplex PCR. The data show hundreds of thousands of clones, 70% seen once. The specimen was PBMCs, collected after 24 months of ibrutinib treatment. The source of these receptors is a human donor with chronic lymphocytic leukemia.

The DNA of the CDR3 is TGTGCCAGCAGGGGGGTGGGAGAGACCCAGTACTTC. Protein sequence: CASRGVGETQYF. The V gene is TRBV27, the J gene TRBJ2-5; TRBD1 or TRBD2 may be the D gene (5 bases each). Germline loops: CDR1 MNHEY, CDR2 SMNVEV (reference sequence). Trimming removed 6 bases from V and 4 bases from J, with 9 bases in between. CDR3 length: 12 residues.

This chain links TRBV5-1 with TRBJ2-7, with D tentatively TRBD2 (5 bases). V was clipped by 4 bases and J by 0 bases, with 14 bases between them. Germline-derived CDR1 and CDR2 are SGHRS and YFSETQ. The CDR3 runs 15 residues. The CDR3 region is CASSVQGSTSYEQYF. In DNA form, the CDR3 reads TGCGCCAGCAGCGTTCAAGGGAGTACCTCCTACGAGCAGTACTTC. Complete variable domain (other parts from reference TRBV5-1 and TRBJ2-7): KAGVTQTPRYLIKTRGQQVTLSCSPISGHRSVSWYQQTPGQGLQFLFEYFSETQRNKGNFPGRFSGRQFSNSRSEMNVSTLELGDSALYLCASSVQGSTSYEQYFGPGTRLTVT.

The CDR3 region is CASSHLKREWETQYF. CDR3 coding DNA: TGTGCCAGCAGCCACCTGAAGCGGGAGTGGGAGACCCAGTACTTC. The chain joins TRBV11-1 to TRBJ2-5; 8 bases are shared with TRBD2. The CDR3 runs 15 residues. The germline CDR1 and CDR2 sequences are SGHAT and FQDESV (reference sequence). The V and J ends lost 5 bases and 5 bases, in that order; junction bases with no gene match: 10.

The chain is built from TRBV6-5 and TRBJ2-5; a weak D match, TRBD2 (5 bases). This CDR3 has 13 amino acids. The V gene lost 2 bases and the J gene lost 4 bases, with 8 bases spanning the gap. Per germline, CDR1 MNHEY and CDR2 SVGAGI. In nucleotides, the CDR3 is TGTGCCAGCAGTTACCGCGCGGGAGAGACCCAGTACTTC. Its translation: CASSYRAGETQYF.

The chain combines TRBV18 with TRBJ2-5, with 9 positions matching TRBD1. Trimming took 5 bases from V and 5 from J; bases not matched to a gene: 3. This CDR3 has 13 residues. The germline CDR1 and CDR2 sequences are KGHSH and LQKENI. The CDR3 DNA reads TGTGCCAGCTCAACGGGACAGGGCGAGACCCAGTACTTC. Encoded protein: CASSTGQGETQYF.

The gene calls are TRBV9 and TRBJ2-2, with D perhaps being TRBD1 or TRBD2 (5 bases each). Germline V gene lookup returns CDR1 SGDLS and CDR2 YYNGEE. This CDR3 region has 15 residues. The ends were cut back, 3 bases at V and 3 bases at J, with 12 bases in the middle. CDR3 sequence: CASSAQGGYTGELFF. CDR3 coding DNA: TGTGCCAGCAGCGCCCAGGGCGGGTACACCGGGGAGCTGTTTTTT.

Only a few counts were recorded for this clone. The J gene is TRBJ2-2, the V gene TRBV25-1; D is ambiguous. The V gene lost 6 bases and the J gene lost 1 base, with 3 bases spanning the gap. The germline gives CDR1 MGHDK, CDR2 SYGVNS. CDR3 length equals 12 residues. DNA for the CDR3: TGTGCCAGCAGGGGGAACACCGGGGAGCTGTTTTTT. Amino acids: CASRGNTGELFF. Filled out from reference TRBV25-1 and TRBJ2-2, the complete variable domain reads EADIYQTPRYLVIGTGKKITLECSQTMGHDKMYWYQQDPGMELHLIHYSYGVNSTEKGDLSSESTVSRIRTEHFPLTLESARPSHTSQYLCASRGNTGELFFGEGSRLTVL.

This rearrangement joins TRBV27 to TRBJ1-3, with D unresolved. V lost 8 bases to trimming and J lost 0 bases, with 8 bases between them. The germline CDR1 and CDR2 sequences are MNHEY and SMNVEV (reference sequence). The CDR3 runs 13 residues. The CDR3 bases are TGTGCCAGCGGAAGGCTCTCTGGAAACACCATATATTTT. Translated, it gives CASGRLSGNTIYF.

V usage is TRBV27 and J usage is TRBJ1-2; D is perhaps TRBD1 (6 bases). Germline assignment: CDR1 MNHEY and CDR2 SMNVEV (reference sequence). This CDR3 comprises 15 residues. Trimming pared 4 bases from V and 5 bases from J, leaving 17 bases between. The CDR3 DNA follows: TGTGCCAGCAGTTCCGACAGGCAGAGGATTTATGGCTACACCTTC. It codes for CASSSDRQRIYGYTF.

This clone appeared a single time. The V call is TRBV10-3, the J call TRBJ2-5; D is perhaps TRBD1 or TRBD2 (5 bases each). Germline assignment: CDR1 ENHRY and CDR2 SYGVKD. This CDR3 is 13 amino acids long. The V and J ends lost 7 bases and 0 bases respectively, with 9 bases between them. The CDR3 spells CAINRGHQETQYF. For the CDR3, the DNA is TGTGCCATCAATCGGGGCCACCAAGAGACCCAGTACTTC.

The chain joins TRBV6-5 to TRBJ2-5; D tentatively fits TRBD1 or TRBD2 (5 bases each). Trimming removed 4 bases from V and 1 base from J, with 10 bases in between. This CDR3 is 14 amino acids long. CDR1 and CDR2 (germline): MNHEY, SVGAGI. CDR3 sequence: CASSLGVPQETQYF. CDR3 bases: TGTGCCAGCAGTTTGGGGGTGCCCCAAGAGACCCAGTACTTC.

This CDR3 is CASRGGGSTEAFF. The CDR3 DNA reads TGTGCCAGCAGGGGAGGGGGGAGCACTGAAGCTTTCTTT. The J gene is TRBJ1-1, the V gene TRBV6-5; weak D call: TRBD1 (6 bases). Per germline, CDR1 MNHEY and CDR2 SVGAGI. Trimming stripped 6 bases from V and 4 bases from J, with 12 bases between. The CDR3 sequence is 13 residues long.

V gene TRBV5-6 combines with J gene TRBJ2-7; no clear D. The germline CDR1 and CDR2 sequences are SGHDT and YYEEEE. V was shortened by 2 bases and J by 6 bases, with 9 bases between the two germline ends. The CDR3 is made up of 12 amino acids. CDR3 bases: TGTGCCAGCAGCTTTAAAACTGGCGAGCAGTACTTC. As protein: CASSFKTGEQYF.

This rearrangement joins TRBV7-9 to TRBJ2-2, with D unresolved. CDR1 and CDR2 from the germline V gene are SEHNR and FQNEAQ (reference sequence). Trimming cost V 8 bases and J 3 bases, with 4 bases left between them. The CDR3 runs to 11 residues. CDR3 nucleotides: TGTGCCAGCTGGGACACCGGGGAGCTGTTTTTT. Translated, it gives CASWDTGELFF.

This chain joins TRBV29-1 and TRBJ2-3; 9 bases are shared with TRBD1. The CDR3 sequence is 13 residues long. Germline CDR1 SQVTM, CDR2 ANQGSEA. For the CDR3, the DNA is TGCAGTTACGGAGGGACAGGGATAAATACGCAGTATTTT. Its translation is CSYGGTGINTQYF.

The chain joins TRBV29-1 to TRBJ2-2; TRBD2 agrees at 10 bases. The germline CDR1 and CDR2 sequences are SQVTM and ANQGSEA. This CDR3 is built from 15 residues. Trimming removed 6 bases from V and 6 bases from J; junction bases left unmatched: 10. The CDR3 is CSVFGTSAGSGELFF. CDR3 sequence (DNA): TGCAGCGTCTTCGGGACTAGCGCCGGCTCCGGGGAGCTGTTTTTT.

The chain couples TRBV4-2 to TRBJ1-2, with D uncertain. V lost 0 bases and J 8 bases, leaving 13 bases between the germline ends. The CDR3 has 14 residues. Germline CDR1 LGHNA, CDR2 YNFKEQ. The CDR3 reads CASSQDDGLRGYTF. CDR3 DNA: TGTGCCAGCAGCCAAGATGACGGCCTCCGGGGCTACACCTTC.

This clone was seen just once. J is TRBJ2-1 and V is TRBV4-2, with TRBD2 as a possible D gene (5 bases). V lost 3 bases and J 5 bases, leaving 11 bases between the germline ends. The CDR3 covers 14 residues. Germline lookup yields CDR1 LGHNA and CDR2 YNFKEQ. The CDR3 DNA reads as TGTGCCAGCAGCCAGAGGCGGGTGAACAATGAGCAGTTCTTC. Amino acids: CASSQRRVNNEQFF.

The chain joins TRBV27 to TRBJ2-7; 7 positions agree with TRBD2. CDR1 MNHEY and CDR2 SMNVEV come from the germline V gene (reference sequence). This CDR3 is 20 amino acids long. V gave up 1 base and J gave up 4 bases; unmatched junction bases: 22. DNA for the CDR3: TGTGCCAGCAGTTTATGGGCTCCGACTAGCTTGATCCTCGGACGGTACGAGCAGTACTTC. Its protein is CASSLWAPTSLILGRYEQYF.

The rearrangement uses TRBV7-2 and TRBJ2-7, with 7 bases identical to TRBD2. V lost 4 bases, J lost 4 bases, and 10 bases stayed unmatched. This CDR3 region has 15 residues. Germline values: CDR1 SGHTA, CDR2 FQGNSA. The CDR3 is CASSSDPGLQYEQYF. The CDR3 bases are TGTGCCAGCAGCTCAGACCCGGGACTACAATACGAGCAGTACTTC. Full variable domain (missing parts from reference TRBV7-2 and TRBJ2-7): GAGVSQSPSNKVTEKGKDVELRCDPISGHTALYWYRQSLGQGLEFLIYFQGNSAPDKSGLPSDRFSAERTGGSVSTLTIQRTQQEDSAVYLCASSSDPGLQYEQYFGPGTRLTVT.

This clone has just a few counts. The chain uses TRBV20-1 and TRBJ2-3, with D perhaps given as TRBD1 or TRBD2 (5 bases each). This CDR3 comprises 10 residues. Germline CDR1 DFQATT, CDR2 SNEGSKA (reference sequence). CDR3: CSGAADTQYF. The CDR3 coding sequence is TGCAGCGGGGCAGCAGATACGCAGTATTTT.

This clone was seen a few times. This chain links TRBV11-2 with TRBJ1-2; weak D call: TRBD1 (6 bases). The V gene lost 8 bases and the J gene lost 0 bases, with 10 bases spanning the gap. Germline lookup yields CDR1 SGHAT and CDR2 FQNNGV. The length of the CDR3 is 13 residues. The chain's CDR3 is CASLTGANYGYTF. DNA for the CDR3: TGTGCCAGCCTGACAGGAGCTAACTATGGCTACACCTTC.

The rearrangement links TRBV30 to TRBJ1-4; no firm D call. Germline CDR1 GTSNPN, CDR2 SVGIG (reference sequence). Trimming took off 6 bases at V and 6 bases at J, with 14 bases between the two ends. The CDR3 runs 13 residues. The CDR3 region is CACNDWRDEKLFF. The CDR3 DNA is TGTGCCTGTAACGATTGGAGGGATGAAAAACTGTTTTTT.

A note on this clone: The same CDR3 arises from other DNA sequences in this sample as well. This chain links TRBV7-9 with TRBJ1-1; a weak D match, TRBD1 (5 bases). The CDR3 spans 13 residues. CDR1 and CDR2 from the germline V gene are SEHNR and FQNEAQ (reference sequence). Between the trimmed V and J ends, which lost 5 bases and 2 bases, there was a span of 9 bases. CDR3 residues: CASSPTGNTEAFF. The DNA of the CDR3 is TGTGCCAGCAGCCCTACAGGTAACACTGAAGCTTTCTTT.